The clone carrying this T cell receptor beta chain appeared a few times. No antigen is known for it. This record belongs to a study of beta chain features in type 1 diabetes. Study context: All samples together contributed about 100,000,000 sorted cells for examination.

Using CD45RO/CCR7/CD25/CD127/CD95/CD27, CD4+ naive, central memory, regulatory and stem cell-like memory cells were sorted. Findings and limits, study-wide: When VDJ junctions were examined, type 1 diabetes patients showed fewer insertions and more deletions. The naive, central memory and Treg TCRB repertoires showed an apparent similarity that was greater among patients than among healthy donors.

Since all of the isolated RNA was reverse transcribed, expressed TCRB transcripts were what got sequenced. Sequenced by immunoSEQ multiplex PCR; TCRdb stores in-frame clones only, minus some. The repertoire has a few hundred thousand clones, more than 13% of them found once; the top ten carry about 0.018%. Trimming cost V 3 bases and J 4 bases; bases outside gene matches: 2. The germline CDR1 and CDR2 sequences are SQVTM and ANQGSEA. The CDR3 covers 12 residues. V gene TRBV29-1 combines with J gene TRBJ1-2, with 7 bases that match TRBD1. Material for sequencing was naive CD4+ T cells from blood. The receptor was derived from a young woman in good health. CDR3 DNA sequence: TGCAGCGTTGAGGGACAGTCCTATGGCTACACCTTC. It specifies CSVEGQSYGYTF.